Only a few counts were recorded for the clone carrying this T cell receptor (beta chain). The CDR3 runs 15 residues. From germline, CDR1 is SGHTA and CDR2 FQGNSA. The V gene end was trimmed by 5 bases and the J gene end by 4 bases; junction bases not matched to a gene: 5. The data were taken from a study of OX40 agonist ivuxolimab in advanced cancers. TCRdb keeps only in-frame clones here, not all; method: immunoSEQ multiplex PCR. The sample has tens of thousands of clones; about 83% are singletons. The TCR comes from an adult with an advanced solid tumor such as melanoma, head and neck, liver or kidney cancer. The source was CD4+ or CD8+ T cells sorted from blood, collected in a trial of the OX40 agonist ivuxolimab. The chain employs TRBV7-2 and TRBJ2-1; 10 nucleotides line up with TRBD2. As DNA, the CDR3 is TGTGCCAGCAGCCGTCGGACTAGCGGTTACAATGAGCAGTTCTTC. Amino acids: CASSRRTSGYNEQFF. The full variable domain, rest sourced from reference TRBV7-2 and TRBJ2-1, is GAGVSQSPSNKVTEKGKDVELRCDPISGHTALYWYRQSLGQGLEFLIYFQGNSAPDKSGLPSDRFSAERTGGSVSTLTIQRTQQEDSAVYLCASSRRTSGYNEQFFGPGTRLTVL.